Below, 27 T cell receptor beta chains from the same sample are listed, as sequenced in a study of T cell responses to AZD1222 COVID-19 vaccine (dated by TCRdb to the early 2020s). To prepare the library, the immunoSEQ multiplex PCR assay was applied. TCRdb holds this immuneACCESS table with in-frame rearrangements only. Some clones are missing; in checked studies, unresolved V genes explain under half, and the rest has no known cause. The sample table holds about 130,000 clones, of which 90% were seen once. The ten biggest clones cover about 7.1% of the sample. The time point label on this specimen signifies: baseline before first vaccination. Source: peripheral blood, taken on day 0 of AZD1222 vaccination. Source of these receptors: an adult in good health.

The chain is built from TRBV2 and TRBJ1-5; possibly TRBD1 for D (5 bases). CDR3 size: 15 residues. Trimming took 7 bases from V and 3 from J, leaving 16 bases between them. CDR1 is SNHLY, CDR2 FYNNEI, per germline. DNA of the CDR3: TGTGCCAGCACCCGGGTGGGGGGAAACAATCAGCCCCAGCATTTT. This encodes CASTRVGGNNQPQHF.

The CDR3, as DNA: TGTGCCAGCAGTGAAAGGAGGGGGACAGGGGGTGAAGAGCAGTACTTC. Its translation: CASSERRGTGGEEQYF. The V gene is TRBV2, the J gene TRBJ2-7; 11 bases line up with TRBD1. The CDR3 is made up of 16 amino acids. Germline values: CDR1 SNHLY, CDR2 FYNNEI. V gave up 2 bases and J gave up 7 bases; unmatched junction bases: 10.

The gene calls are TRBV28 and TRBJ1-5; 8 bases agree with TRBD1. Germline loops: CDR1 MDHEN, CDR2 SYDVKM. Trimming removed 5 bases from V and 0 bases from J; junction bases left unmatched: 9. The CDR3 sequence is 17 residues long. This chain's CDR3 is CASSPWTGSYSNQPQHF. The CDR3 DNA reads as TGTGCCAGCAGTCCCTGGACAGGGAGCTATAGCAATCAGCCCCAGCATTTT.

The chain is built from TRBV18 and TRBJ1-6, with D unresolved. The V gene's germline CDR1 is KGHSH and CDR2 LQKENI. V was clipped by 2 bases and J by 8 bases, with 13 bases between them. The CDR3 runs 15 residues. DNA for the CDR3: TGTGCCAGCTCACCAATGTCCCCTAGGGATTCACCCCTCCACTTT. The encoded protein is CASSPMSPRDSPLHF.

In this sample, this clone turned up once. The chain joins TRBV19 to TRBJ2-7; 8 nucleotides align to TRBD2. The V gene end was trimmed by 5 bases and the J gene end by 4 bases; junction bases not matched to a gene: 7. The germline CDR1 and CDR2 sequences are LNHDA and SQIVND (reference sequence). The CDR3 contains 14 residues. The CDR3 DNA follows: TGTGCCAGTAGTCCCCCGGGGGGGGGTTACGAGCAGTACTTC. It codes for CASSPPGGGYEQYF.

This rearrangement joins TRBV9 to TRBJ1-2; 8 nucleotides agree with TRBD1. Germline CDR1 and CDR2: SGDLS and YYNGEE. V gave up 4 bases and J gave up 8 bases; unmatched junction bases: 10. The CDR3 totals 14 residues. The DNA of the CDR3 is TGTGCCAGCAGCACCTCGGGACAGGAAGGCGGCTACACCTTC. As protein: CASSTSGQEGGYTF.

This clone showed up just a few times. The chain uses TRBV7-2 and TRBJ1-6; D is undetermined. The CDR3 covers 15 residues. Germline V gene data show CDR1 as SGHTA and CDR2 as FQGNSA. V was shortened by 2 bases and J by 8 bases, with 13 bases between the two germline ends. The CDR3 sequence is CASSLTDLNYSPLHF. The CDR3 DNA reads TGTGCCAGCAGCTTAACGGACTTAAATTATTCACCCCTCCACTTT. Full variable domain (rest looked up from reference TRBV7-2 and TRBJ1-6): GAGVSQSPSNKVTEKGKDVELRCDPISGHTALYWYRQSLGQGLEFLIYFQGNSAPDKSGLPSDRFSAERTGGSVSTLTIQRTQQEDSAVYLCASSLTDLNYSPLHFGNGTRLTVT.

The chain joins TRBV2 to TRBJ1-5; TRBD1 aligns across 8 bases. Germline values: CDR1 SNHLY, CDR2 FYNNEI. The CDR3 extends over 18 amino acids. Germline trimming cut 6 bases from V and 1 base from J; bases unmatched to any gene: 14. The CDR3 is CASRVGQGGAGSNQPQHF. DNA for the CDR3: TGTGCCAGCAGGGTAGGACAGGGTGGGGCTGGCAGCAATCAGCCCCAGCATTTT. Looking up the rest from reference TRBV2 and TRBJ1-5 gives the full variable domain: EPEVTQTPSHQVTQMGQEVILRCVPISNHLYFYWYRQILGQKVEFLVSFYNNEISEKSEIFDDQFSVERPDGSNFTLKIRSTKLEDSAMYFCASRVGQGGAGSNQPQHFGDGTRLSIL.

This chain links TRBV10-3 with TRBJ1-5; no clear D. Per germline, CDR1 ENHRY and CDR2 SYGVKD. Trimming took 5 bases from V and 1 from J, leaving 12 bases between them. CDR3 length: 15 residues. Written as DNA, the CDR3 is TGTGCCATCAGTTCGGGAGACGGGAGCAATCAGCCCCAGCATTTT. Encoded protein: CAISSGDGSNQPQHF.

The chain uses TRBV7-2 and TRBJ1-3, with TRBD1 as a possible D gene (5 bases). Trimming cost V 5 bases and J 2 bases, with 10 bases left between them. The length of the CDR3 is 14 residues. Germline CDR1 and CDR2: SGHTA and FQGNSA. CDR3 protein: CASSPPRAGNTIYF. CDR3 nucleotide sequence: TGTGCCAGCAGCCCCCCCAGGGCTGGAAACACCATATATTTT. The full variable domain, with the rest looked up from reference TRBV7-2 and TRBJ1-3, is GAGVSQSPSNKVTEKGKDVELRCDPISGHTALYWYRQSLGQGLEFLIYFQGNSAPDKSGLPSDRFSAERTGGSVSTLTIQRTQQEDSAVYLCASSPPRAGNTIYFGEGSWLTVV.

The rearrangement uses TRBV4-3 and TRBJ2-1; tentatively, D is TRBD2 (5 bases). The V gene's germline CDR1 is LGHNA and CDR2 YSLEER. The CDR3 loop spans 11 amino acids. With 3 bases removed from V and 9 bases from J, the gap between germline ends came to 6 bases. The CDR3: CASSQGSEQFF. Here the CDR3 DNA reads TGCGCCAGCAGCCAGGGGAGTGAGCAGTTCTTC.

The chain links TRBV3-1 (or the pseudogene TRBV3-2) to TRBJ1-6; D unclear. Trimming removed 1 base at V and 10 bases at J, with 14 bases between. From germline, CDR1 is LGHDT and CDR2 YNNKEL (reference sequence). The CDR3 is 15 amino acids. Written as DNA, the CDR3 is TGTGCCAGCAGCCAAGTAGACGGATCAGGATCACCCCTCCACTTT. Its translation: CASSQVDGSGSPLHF.

CDR3 residues: CALQPAGHGNTIYF. As DNA, the CDR3 is TGTGCCTTACAACCGGCGGGGCATGGAAACACCATATATTTT. The gene calls are TRBV30 and TRBJ1-3; D perhaps matches TRBD1 (5 bases). CDR3 length equals 14 residues. Germline CDR1 reads GTSNPN; CDR2 reads SVGIG (reference sequence). Trimming left V 7 bases short and J 3 bases short, with 16 bases between.

The chain recombines TRBV6-2 or TRBV6-3 with TRBJ2-2; TRBD2 aligns across 10 bases. The CDR3 extends over 18 amino acids. The trim removed 2 bases at V and 2 bases at J, leaving 8 bases unmatched. Germline V gene lookup returns CDR1 MNHEY and CDR2 SVGEGT. The CDR3, as DNA: TGTGCCAGCAGTTACGTCCGTGTAGCGGGGGGTAACACCGGGGAGCTGTTTTTT. It yields the protein CASSYVRVAGGNTGELFF.

The chain is built from TRBV27 and TRBJ1-2, with 9 bases identical to TRBD1. The CDR3 length is 13 residues. V lost 8 bases to trimming and J lost 7 bases; unmatched junction nucleotides: 8. The germline V gene encodes CDR1 MNHEY and CDR2 SMNVEV (reference sequence). CDR3 DNA sequence: TGTGCCAGCGGGACAGGGACGTTCGTTGGCTACACCTTC. This encodes CASGTGTFVGYTF.

This rearrangement joins TRBV10-3 to TRBJ2-7, with D tentatively TRBD1 (6 bases). The length of the CDR3 is 14 residues. Trimming stripped 4 bases from V and 0 bases from J, with 10 bases between. Germline CDR1 and CDR2: ENHRY and SYGVKD. The chain's CDR3 is CAISGQEDSYEQYF. The DNA of the CDR3 is TGTGCCATCAGTGGACAGGAGGACTCCTACGAGCAGTACTTC.

This clone was detected only once. This sequence joins TRBV24-1 and TRBJ2-1; 10 positions agree with TRBD1. V shed 4 bases and J 9 bases; nucleotides not matched to a gene: 8. Germline-derived CDR1 and CDR2 are KGHDR and SFDVKD. This CDR3 has 15 amino acids. CDR3 nucleotides: TGTGCCACCAGTGACAACGGACAGGGGGATAGTGAGCAGTTCTTC. Protein sequence: CATSDNGQGDSEQFF.

This clone came up once. J is TRBJ2-5 and V is TRBV28; 14 bases line up with TRBD2. The CDR3 spans 15 residues. With 5 bases clipped from V and 10 bases from J, the junction kept 9 bases outside the gene matches. Germline CDR1 reads MDHEN; CDR2 reads SYDVKM. The CDR3, as DNA: TGTGCCAGCAGTCCCCGACTAGCGGGGGGGCCTAGCCAGTACTTC. This codes for CASSPRLAGGPSQYF. Supplemented by reference TRBV28 and TRBJ2-5, the full variable domain reads DVKVTQSSRYLVKRTGEKVFLECVQDMDHENMFWYRQDPGLGLRLIYFSYDVKMKEKGDIPEGYSVSREKKERFSLILESASTNQTSMYLCASSPRLAGGPSQYFGPGTRLLVL.

The gene calls are TRBV7-8 and TRBJ2-1; D is uncertain. V was shortened by 5 bases and J by 7 bases, with 15 bases between the two germline ends. Germline V lookup: CDR1 SGHVS, CDR2 FQNEAQ. The CDR3 runs 14 residues. CDR3 sequence: CASSQRTVSNEQFF. In nucleotides, the CDR3 is TGTGCCAGCAGCCAAAGGACGGTTTCGAATGAGCAGTTCTTC. Full variable domain (missing parts from reference TRBV7-8 and TRBJ2-1): GAGVSQSPRYKVAKRGQDVALRCDPISGHVSLFWYQQALGQGPEFLTYFQNEAQLDKSGLPSDRFFAERPEGSVSTLKIQRTQQEDSAVYLCASSQRTVSNEQFFGPGTRLTVL.

In this sample, this clone turned up once. V and J are TRBV28 and TRBJ1-5, with 8 bases aligning to TRBD1. The V segment lost 6 bases and the J segment 9 bases; nucleotides outside the gene matches: 10. CDR1 and CDR2 (germline): MDHEN, SYDVKM. The CDR3 sequence is 14 residues long. The CDR3 DNA reads TGTGCCAGCAGGCCGGGACAGGCCTTTTCGCCCCAGCATTTT. Protein sequence: CASRPGQAFSPQHF.

The gene calls are TRBV7-6 and TRBJ2-1; D gene uncertain. The CDR3 length is 14 residues. The germline gives CDR1 SGHVS, CDR2 FNYEAQ. Deletions cut 1 base from V and 7 bases from J, with 11 bases between. CDR3 bases: TGTGCCAGCAGCTTAGTTCCCCTAGGAAATGAGCAGTTCTTC. It encodes CASSLVPLGNEQFF.

The chain uses TRBV30 and TRBJ1-6; a possible D gene is TRBD1 (6 bases). Germline values: CDR1 GTSNPN, CDR2 SVGIG (reference sequence). The V and J ends lost 4 bases and 2 bases respectively, with 9 bases between them. This CDR3 has 14 residues. CDR3 nucleotides: TGTGCCTGGATGCACAGGGCCTATAATTCACCCCTCCACTTT. Translating it yields CAWMHRAYNSPLHF.

Regarding this clone: The sample holds other DNA sequences that translate to the same CDR3. The J gene is TRBJ2-7, the V gene TRBV28; D uncertain. Germline V CDR1 and CDR2: MDHEN, SYDVKM. V was pared by 3 bases and J by 0 bases, with 12 bases between. CDR3 length equals 15 residues. CDR3 in amino acids: CASSFRGPSSYEQYF. The CDR3 DNA is TGTGCCAGCAGTTTCCGAGGACCGAGCTCCTACGAGCAGTACTTC. The whole variable domain, filled in from reference TRBV28 and TRBJ2-7, reads DVKVTQSSRYLVKRTGEKVFLECVQDMDHENMFWYRQDPGLGLRLIYFSYDVKMKEKGDIPEGYSVSREKKERFSLILESASTNQTSMYLCASSFRGPSSYEQYFGPGTRLTVT.

The V call is TRBV5-8, the J call TRBJ2-2; D gene unclear. CDR1 and CDR2 (germline): SGHTS, YDEGEE. Trimming cost V 3 bases and J 4 bases, with 13 bases left between them. CDR3 length equals 15 residues. CDR3 region: CASSSQVSVTGELFF. The CDR3 DNA follows: TGTGCCAGCAGCTCCCAGGTTTCTGTCACCGGGGAGCTGTTTTTT.

This chain joins TRBV7-2 and TRBJ2-1; 12 bases match TRBD2. The CDR3 has 15 residues. Germline V CDR1 and CDR2: SGHTA, FQGNSA. The V and J ends lost 3 bases and 6 bases, in that order; junction bases with no gene match: 3. In nucleotides, the CDR3 is TGTGCCAGCAGCTTTCTAGCGGGGGGGCTCAATGAGCAGTTCTTC. Translated, it gives CASSFLAGGLNEQFF.

V usage is TRBV11-2 and J usage is TRBJ1-1; D remains ambiguous. The CDR3 has 15 amino acids. The V gene lost 2 bases and the J gene lost 3 bases, with 13 bases spanning the gap. Germline V gene lookup returns CDR1 SGHAT and CDR2 FQNNGV. The CDR3 region is CASSLYSRIYTEAFF. The CDR3, as DNA: TGTGCCAGCAGCTTATACAGCCGGATATACACTGAAGCTTTCTTT.

The chain is built from TRBV10-3 and TRBJ2-6; TRBD1 agrees at 11 bases. CDR3 size: 17 residues. Germline V gene lookup returns CDR1 ENHRY and CDR2 SYGVKD. J was trimmed by 0 bases and V by 6 bases; bases with no gene match: 4. The CDR3 is CAISRDRGNSGANVLTF. The CDR3 DNA reads as TGTGCCATCAGCCGGGACAGGGGGAACTCTGGGGCCAACGTCCTGACTTTC.